The 9 T cell receptor beta chains in this list originate from one sample, sequenced in a study of blood T cell repertoires in COVID-19. Sequencing used immunoSEQ multiplex PCR; TCRdb keeps in-frame clones, though not all of them. The sample shows approximately 440,000 clones, 75% to 90% of them seen only once. The specimen was PBMCs or T cells enriched from blood (not recorded which). Receptors were obtained from a woman aged 18-29 years who had recovered from COVID-19.

This clone was seen just once. The chain has TRBV5-1 and TRBJ2-5; no firm D call. CDR3 length: 12 amino acids. V was trimmed by 4 bases and J by 1 base, leaving 5 bases between them. CDR1 is SGHRS and CDR2 is YFSETQ in the germline V gene. CDR3 in amino acids: CASSRGQETQYF. CDR3 sequence (DNA): TGCGCCAGCAGCAGAGGCCAAGAGACCCAGTACTTC.

This clone was observed at least ten times. The gene calls are TRBV11-2 and TRBJ1-1; D is perhaps TRBD1 (6 bases). CDR3 length equals 14 residues. The V end was cut by 5 bases, the J end by 3 bases, with 13 bases between. Germline V gene lookup returns CDR1 SGHAT and CDR2 FQNNGV. The CDR3 DNA reads as TGTGCCAGCAGCCGCCGCGAGGGGGACACTGAAGCTTTCTTT. It specifies CASSRREGDTEAFF.

V usage is TRBV27 and J usage is TRBJ2-2; 9 nucleotides match TRBD1. The CDR3 spans 13 residues. Germline CDR1 MNHEY, CDR2 SMNVEV (reference sequence). The ends lost 11 bases at V and 9 bases at J; junction bases unmatched: 10. CDR3 residues: CAVWDRDTRELFF. In DNA form, the CDR3 reads TGTGCCGTATGGGACAGGGATACTCGGGAGCTGTTTTTT.

This clone was observed a single time. The chain couples TRBV12-3 or TRBV12-4 to TRBJ2-1; 9 bases agree with TRBD1. The J segment lost 6 bases and the V segment lost 7 bases, leaving 4 bases of the junction unmatched. The CDR3 has 13 residues. DNA of the CDR3: TGTGCCAGCATACAGGGGGCTAGCAATGAGCAGTTCTTC. Translation gives CASIQGASNEQFF.

Notes on this clone: Other DNA sequences in this sample translate to the same CDR3. The chain recombines TRBV9 with TRBJ2-7; TRBD1 aligns across 9 bases. Germline CDR1 is SGDLS and CDR2 is YYNGEE. The CDR3 has 14 amino acids. Losses at the gene ends were 2 bases for V and 2 bases for J; bases not matched to a gene: 2. CDR3 loop: CASSVGTGPYEQYF. In DNA form, the CDR3 reads TGTGCCAGCAGCGTGGGGACAGGGCCCTACGAGCAGTACTTC.

This chain's CDR3 is CASSIGPRGTQYF. The CDR3 nucleotides read TGTGCCAGTAGTATAGGGCCCCGTGGTACGCAGTATTTT. The chain is built from TRBV19 and TRBJ2-3; D is undetermined. CDR3 length equals 13 residues. V was clipped by 1 base and J by 8 bases, with 10 bases between them. CDR1 is LNHDA and CDR2 is SQIVND in the germline V gene (reference sequence).

This clone has only a few counts. The genes are TRBV9 and TRBJ1-3; 8 bases are a match to TRBD1. CDR1 SGDLS and CDR2 YYNGEE come from the germline V gene. Germline trimming cut 4 bases from V and 2 bases from J; bases unmatched to any gene: 5. The CDR3 consists of 15 residues. The CDR3 sequence: CASSFQGAAGNTIYF. DNA of the CDR3: TGTGCCAGCAGCTTCCAGGGGGCAGCTGGAAACACCATATATTTT.

V and J are TRBV7-2 and TRBJ2-2, with 8 bases identical to TRBD2. The CDR3 contains 15 residues. Trimming cost V 4 bases and J 1 base; bases outside gene matches: 2. CDR1 and CDR2 from the germline V gene are SGHTA and FQGNSA. In DNA, the CDR3 is TGTGCCAGCAGCTCAAGCGGGGGGAACACCGGGGAGCTGTTTTTT. It encodes CASSSSGGNTGELFF.

V gene TRBV5-4 combines with J gene TRBJ2-5; 7 bases align to TRBD2. There are 15 residues in the CDR3. Germline V lookup: CDR1 SGHNT, CDR2 YYREEE (reference sequence). After removal of 0 bases from V and 5 bases from J, the junction contained 7 bases not matched to a gene. CDR3 sequence reads: CASSLGSGGDETQYF. The CDR3 DNA reads as TGTGCCAGCAGCTTGGGGTCGGGGGGTGACGAGACCCAGTACTTC.